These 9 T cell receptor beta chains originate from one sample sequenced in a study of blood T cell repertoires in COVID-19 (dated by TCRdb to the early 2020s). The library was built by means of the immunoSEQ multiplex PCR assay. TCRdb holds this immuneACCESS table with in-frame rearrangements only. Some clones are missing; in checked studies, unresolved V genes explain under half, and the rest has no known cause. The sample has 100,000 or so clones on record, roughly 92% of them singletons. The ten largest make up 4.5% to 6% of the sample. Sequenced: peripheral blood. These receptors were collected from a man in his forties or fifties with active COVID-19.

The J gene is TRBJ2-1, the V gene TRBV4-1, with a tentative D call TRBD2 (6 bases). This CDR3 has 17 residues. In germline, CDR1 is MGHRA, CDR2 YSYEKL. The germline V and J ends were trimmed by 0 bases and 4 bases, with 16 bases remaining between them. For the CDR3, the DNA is TGCGCCAGCAGCCAAGAAGAGGCCGGGACTCCTTACAATGAGCAGTTCTTC. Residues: CASSQEEAGTPYNEQFF.

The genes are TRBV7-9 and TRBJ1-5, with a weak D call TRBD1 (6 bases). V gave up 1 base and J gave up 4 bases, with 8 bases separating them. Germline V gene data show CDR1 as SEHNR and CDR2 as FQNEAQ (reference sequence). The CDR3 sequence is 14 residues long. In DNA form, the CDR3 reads TGTGCCAGCAGCTTAGACAGGGTGAATCAGCCCCAGCATTTT. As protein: CASSLDRVNQPQHF.

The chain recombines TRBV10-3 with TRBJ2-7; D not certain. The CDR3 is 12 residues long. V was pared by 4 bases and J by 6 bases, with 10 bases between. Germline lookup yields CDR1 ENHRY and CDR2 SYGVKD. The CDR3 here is CAISGAVGEQYF. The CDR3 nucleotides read TGTGCCATCAGTGGGGCAGTGGGCGAGCAGTACTTC.

CDR3 nucleotides: TGCGCCAGCAGCTTACAGGGGTTCGAGAACACTGAAGCTTTCTTT. Its protein is CASSLQGFENTEAFF. The chain combines TRBV4-1 with TRBJ1-1; 7 positions agree with TRBD1. Germline assignment: CDR1 MGHRA and CDR2 YSYEKL. There are 15 residues in the CDR3. With 5 bases clipped from V and 1 base from J, the junction kept 7 bases outside the gene matches.

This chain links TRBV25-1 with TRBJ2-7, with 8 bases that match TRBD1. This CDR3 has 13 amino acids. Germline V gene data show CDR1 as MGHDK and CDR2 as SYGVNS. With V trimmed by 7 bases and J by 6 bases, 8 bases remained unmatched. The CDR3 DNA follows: TGTGCCAGCAACTACGGACAGGGCGGCGAGCAGTACTTC. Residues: CASNYGQGGEQYF.

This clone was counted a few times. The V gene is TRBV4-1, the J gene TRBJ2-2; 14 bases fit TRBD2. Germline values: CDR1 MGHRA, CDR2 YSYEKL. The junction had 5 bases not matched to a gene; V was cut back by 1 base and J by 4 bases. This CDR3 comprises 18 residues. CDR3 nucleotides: TGCGCCAGCAGCCAAGGGGGACTAGCGGGAGTAGGCACCGGGGAGCTGTTTTTT. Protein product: CASSQGGLAGVGTGELFF.

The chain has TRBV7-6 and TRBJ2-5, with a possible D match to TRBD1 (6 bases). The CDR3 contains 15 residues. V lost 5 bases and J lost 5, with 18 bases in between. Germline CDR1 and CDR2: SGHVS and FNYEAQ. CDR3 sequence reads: CASSRGQTEGETQYF. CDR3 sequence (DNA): TGTGCCAGCAGCCGAGGACAGACGGAAGGGGAGACCCAGTACTTC.

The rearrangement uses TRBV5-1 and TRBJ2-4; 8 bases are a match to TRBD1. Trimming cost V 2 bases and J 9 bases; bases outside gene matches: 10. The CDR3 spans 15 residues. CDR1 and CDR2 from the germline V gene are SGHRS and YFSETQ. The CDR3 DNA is TGCGCCAGCAGCTTCTCAGGGGGCGGCGATCTCATTCAGTACTTC. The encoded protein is CASSFSGGGDLIQYF.

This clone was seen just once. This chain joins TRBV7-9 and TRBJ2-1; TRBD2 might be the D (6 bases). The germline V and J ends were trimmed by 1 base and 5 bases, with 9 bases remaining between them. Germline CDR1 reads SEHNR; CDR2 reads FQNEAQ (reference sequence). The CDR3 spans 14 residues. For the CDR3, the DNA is TGTGCCAGCAGCTTAGGCTGGAGGGACAATGAGCAGTTCTTC. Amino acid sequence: CASSLGWRDNEQFF.